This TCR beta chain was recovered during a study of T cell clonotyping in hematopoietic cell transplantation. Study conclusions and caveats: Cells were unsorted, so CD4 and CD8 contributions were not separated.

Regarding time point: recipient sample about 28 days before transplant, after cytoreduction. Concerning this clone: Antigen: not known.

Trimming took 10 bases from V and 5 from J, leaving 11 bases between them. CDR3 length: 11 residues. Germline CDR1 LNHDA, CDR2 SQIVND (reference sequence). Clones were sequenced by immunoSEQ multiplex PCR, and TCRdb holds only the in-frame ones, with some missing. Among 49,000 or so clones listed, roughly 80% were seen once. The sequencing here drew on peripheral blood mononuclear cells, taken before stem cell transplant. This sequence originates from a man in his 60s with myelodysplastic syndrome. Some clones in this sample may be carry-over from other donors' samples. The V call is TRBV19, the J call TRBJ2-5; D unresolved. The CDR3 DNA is TGTGCCACTCAGCTGCGCGAGACCCAGTACTTC. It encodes CATQLRETQYF.